These 19 T cell receptor beta chains originate from one sample sequenced in a study of memory CD4+ T cells and cytomegalovirus serostatus (dated by TCRdb to between 2018 and 2020). The protocol used for the library was the immunoSEQ multiplex PCR assay. The source is immuneACCESS, and TCRdb retained only in-frame sequences with V and J called. Part of the clones is not carried over; for the studies checked, unresolved V genes explain less than half of this, and the remainder is unexplained. The sample table shows 35,000 to 50,000 clones, and less than 80% are seen once. Of the sample, under 7.5% falls within the top ten clones. A FACSAria II was used to sort memory CD4+ T cells, defined as single viable CD3+CD4+CD8-CD45RO+ cells. The sequencing sample was made of memory CD4+ T cells from blood. Receptors were obtained from an adult in good health and CMV-seronegative.

V gene TRBV15 combines with J gene TRBJ2-7; 10 bases align to TRBD1. The CDR3 consists of 15 residues. Germline loops: CDR1 LNHNV, CDR2 YYDKDF (reference sequence). Trimming at V came to 5 bases and at J to 4 bases, leaving 8 bases not matched to a gene. CDR3: CATSSKDRGIYEQYF. The DNA of the CDR3 is TGTGCCACCAGCTCTAAGGACAGGGGGATTTACGAGCAGTACTTC.

The chain employs TRBV28 and TRBJ1-2; no clear D gene. Trimming removed 1 base at V and 4 bases at J, with 10 bases between. In germline, CDR1 is MDHEN, CDR2 SYDVKM. The CDR3 has 14 amino acids. In DNA form, the CDR3 reads TGTGCCAGCAGTTTATCAGTAGAGGTCTATGGCTACACCTTC. This codes for CASSLSVEVYGYTF.

V usage is TRBV9 and J usage is TRBJ2-3, with 8 bases matching TRBD1. CDR3 length: 15 residues. From germline, CDR1 is SGDLS and CDR2 YYNGEE. The J segment lost 1 base and the V segment lost 1 base, leaving 2 bases of the junction unmatched. The CDR3: CASSVWGQGTDTQYF. Written as DNA, the CDR3 is TGTGCCAGCAGCGTATGGGGACAGGGCACAGATACGCAGTATTTT.

This clone appeared a few times. V usage is TRBV5-5 and J usage is TRBJ2-1; tentatively, D is TRBD1 or TRBD2 (5 bases each). V lost 5 bases and J lost 4, with 13 bases in between. Germline values: CDR1 SGHKS, CDR2 YYEKEE (reference sequence). This CDR3 region has 14 residues. For the CDR3, the DNA is TGTGCCAGCAGTAGGGGAGACAGTTACAATGAGCAGTTCTTC. Translating it yields CASSRGDSYNEQFF.

The chain uses TRBV7-8 and TRBJ2-5, with a possible D match to TRBD2 (5 bases). From germline, CDR1 is SGHVS and CDR2 FQNEAQ. Trimming shortened V by 1 base and J by 5 bases, and 17 bases separated the two germline ends. This CDR3 region has 16 residues. The CDR3 nucleotides are TGTGCCAGCAGCTTAGATAGGGCGGGCGTAGGTGAGACCCAGTACTTC. Translation: CASSLDRAGVGETQYF.

This clone was recorded a few times. The genes are TRBV19 and TRBJ1-5; D may be TRBD1 (5 bases). Deletions cut 4 bases from V and 5 bases from J, with 9 bases between. The CDR3 has 13 residues. CDR1 LNHDA and CDR2 SQIVND come from the germline V gene (reference sequence). CDR3 sequence (DNA): TGTGCCAGTAGTACCGACAGTCATCAGCCCCAGCATTTT. This translates into CASSTDSHQPQHF.

V is TRBV6-5 and J is TRBJ1-3; no reliable D call. V was trimmed by 6 bases and J by 5 bases, leaving 14 bases between them. Germline CDR1 reads MNHEY; CDR2 reads SVGAGI. CDR3 length equals 14 residues. CDR3 sequence: CASSRMGQRNTIYF. In nucleotides, the CDR3 is TGTGCCAGCAGCCGGATGGGTCAGCGAAACACCATATATTTT.

This clone showed up many times. This rearrangement joins TRBV7-2 to TRBJ1-1; no clear D gene. The CDR3 length is 13 residues. V was trimmed by 2 bases and J by 1 base, leaving 5 bases between them. Germline values: CDR1 SGHTA, CDR2 FQGNSA. Here the CDR3 DNA reads TGTGCCAGCAGCTTATTAACGAACACTGAAGCTTTCTTT. It encodes CASSLLTNTEAFF.

This clone was counted once. The chain employs TRBV28 and TRBJ1-2, with D uncertain. Trimming cost V 5 bases and J 3 bases, with 13 bases left between them. The germline CDR1 and CDR2 sequences are MDHEN and SYDVKM. The CDR3 totals 14 residues. The CDR3 protein is CASSISQIDYGYTF. CDR3 in DNA: TGTGCCAGCAGTATTTCACAGATAGACTATGGCTACACCTTC.

CDR3 region: CASSIPSQNNEKLFF. The CDR3 nucleotides are TGTGCCAGCAGTATCCCGAGCCAAAATAATGAAAAACTGTTTTTT. The V gene is TRBV28, the J gene TRBJ1-4, with D hard to call. This CDR3 spans 15 amino acids. The V end lost 5 bases, the J end lost 4 bases, and 14 bases lay between the germline ends. Germline V gives CDR1 MDHEN, CDR2 SYDVKM.

The chain has TRBV19 and TRBJ2-7, with D uncertain. The CDR3 contains 14 residues. CDR1 is LNHDA and CDR2 is SQIVND in the germline V gene (reference sequence). V was trimmed by 3 bases and J by 0 bases, leaving 9 bases between them. CDR3 nucleotides: TGTGCCAGTAGTATTACTCGCAGCTCCTACGAGCAGTACTTC. Translating it yields CASSITRSSYEQYF.

This clone was observed a single time. This rearrangement joins TRBV7-3 to TRBJ2-3, with D perhaps matching TRBD2 (5 bases). Looked up from germline, CDR1 is SGHTA and CDR2 is FQGTGA. The CDR3 is 15 residues long. V dropped 5 bases and J dropped 6 bases, with 18 bases sitting between them. The CDR3 loop is CASSRGGGPMDTQYF. CDR3 bases: TGTGCCAGCAGCCGGGGTGGCGGCCCGATGGATACGCAGTATTTT.

CDR3 sequence reads: CASSLRRERLTTQYF. The CDR3 region has the DNA TGTGCCAGCAGCTTACGTAGGGAGCGGTTGACTACGCAGTATTTT. The chain combines TRBV11-2 with TRBJ2-3; possibly TRBD2 for D (5 bases). V was shortened by 2 bases and J by 8 bases, with 17 bases between the two germline ends. Per germline, CDR1 SGHAT and CDR2 FQNNGV. The CDR3 consists of 15 residues.

This clone was seen only a few times. J is TRBJ2-4 and V is TRBV4-1, with D maybe TRBD1 (5 bases). The V gene's germline CDR1 is MGHRA and CDR2 YSYEKL. Trimming took off 0 bases at V and 5 bases at J, with 8 bases between the two ends. The CDR3 loop spans 14 amino acids. CDR3 sequence (DNA): TGCGCCAGCAGCCAAGAAGGCAGGGAAAACATTCAGTACTTC. Amino acid sequence: CASSQEGRENIQYF.

This rearrangement joins TRBV27 to TRBJ2-5, with 7 bases matching TRBD2. The CDR3 has 18 residues. Germline loops: CDR1 MNHEY, CDR2 SMNVEV (reference sequence). J was trimmed by 2 bases and V by 6 bases; bases with no gene match: 18. For the CDR3, the DNA is TGTGCCAGCAGCCTAATAAAGCGGGAAGTTGCACCTCAAGAGACCCAGTACTTC. It encodes CASSLIKREVAPQETQYF.

This chain connects TRBV6-6 to TRBJ2-7; TRBD2 matches at 11 bases. Looked up from germline, CDR1 is MNHNY and CDR2 is SVGAGI (reference sequence). After removal of 6 bases from V and 0 bases from J, the junction contained 4 bases not matched to a gene. CDR3 length: 15 residues. In nucleotides, the CDR3 is TGTGCCAGCAGCCTGACTAGCGGGAACTCCTACGAGCAGTACTTC. Protein sequence: CASSLTSGNSYEQYF.

The gene calls are TRBV6-6 and TRBJ2-2; D is uncertain. This CDR3 has 12 amino acids. The ends were cut back, 1 base at V and 6 bases at J, with 3 bases in the middle. Looked up from germline, CDR1 is MNHNY and CDR2 is SVGAGI (reference sequence). The CDR3 protein is CASSYWSGELFF. The CDR3 DNA follows: TGTGCCAGCAGTTACTGGTCCGGGGAGCTGTTTTTT.

The chain has TRBV5-4 and TRBJ1-2; 7 nucleotides align to TRBD1. Germline values: CDR1 SGHNT, CDR2 YYREEE (reference sequence). V gave up 6 bases and J gave up 3 bases; unmatched junction bases: 5. This CDR3 is 13 amino acids long. CDR3 nucleotides: TGTGCCAGCACAGGACAGGCCCACTATGGCTACACCTTC. This translates into CASTGQAHYGYTF.

The genes are TRBV12-2 and TRBJ2-7. TRBV12-2 has pseudogene status. The CDR3 consists of 14 residues. CDR3 amino acids: CASPGKGVRYEQYF. The CDR3 DNA reads as TGTGCAAGTCCCGGAAAGGGTGTTCGCTACGAGCAGTACTTC.